This T cell receptor beta chain derives from a study of cytotoxic CD8 clonotypes in ibrutinib-treated CLL. Sequenced by immunoSEQ multiplex PCR; TCRdb stores in-frame clones only, minus some. The top ten clones hold about 15% of a sample with about 63,000 clones, around 60% of them seen once. Germline-derived CDR1 and CDR2 are MDHEN and SYDVKM. The V and J ends lost 6 bases and 2 bases, in that order; junction bases with no gene match: 4. CDR3 size: 13 residues. The chain employs TRBV28 and TRBJ2-7, with 7 bases matching TRBD2. Sequencing was performed on PBMCs, taken after 12 months of ibrutinib treatment. The TCR comes from a human donor with chronic lymphocytic leukemia. CDR3 sequence (DNA): TGTGCCAGCAGCATTAGCGGGCCCTACGAGCAGTACTTC. It yields the protein CASSISGPYEQYF.